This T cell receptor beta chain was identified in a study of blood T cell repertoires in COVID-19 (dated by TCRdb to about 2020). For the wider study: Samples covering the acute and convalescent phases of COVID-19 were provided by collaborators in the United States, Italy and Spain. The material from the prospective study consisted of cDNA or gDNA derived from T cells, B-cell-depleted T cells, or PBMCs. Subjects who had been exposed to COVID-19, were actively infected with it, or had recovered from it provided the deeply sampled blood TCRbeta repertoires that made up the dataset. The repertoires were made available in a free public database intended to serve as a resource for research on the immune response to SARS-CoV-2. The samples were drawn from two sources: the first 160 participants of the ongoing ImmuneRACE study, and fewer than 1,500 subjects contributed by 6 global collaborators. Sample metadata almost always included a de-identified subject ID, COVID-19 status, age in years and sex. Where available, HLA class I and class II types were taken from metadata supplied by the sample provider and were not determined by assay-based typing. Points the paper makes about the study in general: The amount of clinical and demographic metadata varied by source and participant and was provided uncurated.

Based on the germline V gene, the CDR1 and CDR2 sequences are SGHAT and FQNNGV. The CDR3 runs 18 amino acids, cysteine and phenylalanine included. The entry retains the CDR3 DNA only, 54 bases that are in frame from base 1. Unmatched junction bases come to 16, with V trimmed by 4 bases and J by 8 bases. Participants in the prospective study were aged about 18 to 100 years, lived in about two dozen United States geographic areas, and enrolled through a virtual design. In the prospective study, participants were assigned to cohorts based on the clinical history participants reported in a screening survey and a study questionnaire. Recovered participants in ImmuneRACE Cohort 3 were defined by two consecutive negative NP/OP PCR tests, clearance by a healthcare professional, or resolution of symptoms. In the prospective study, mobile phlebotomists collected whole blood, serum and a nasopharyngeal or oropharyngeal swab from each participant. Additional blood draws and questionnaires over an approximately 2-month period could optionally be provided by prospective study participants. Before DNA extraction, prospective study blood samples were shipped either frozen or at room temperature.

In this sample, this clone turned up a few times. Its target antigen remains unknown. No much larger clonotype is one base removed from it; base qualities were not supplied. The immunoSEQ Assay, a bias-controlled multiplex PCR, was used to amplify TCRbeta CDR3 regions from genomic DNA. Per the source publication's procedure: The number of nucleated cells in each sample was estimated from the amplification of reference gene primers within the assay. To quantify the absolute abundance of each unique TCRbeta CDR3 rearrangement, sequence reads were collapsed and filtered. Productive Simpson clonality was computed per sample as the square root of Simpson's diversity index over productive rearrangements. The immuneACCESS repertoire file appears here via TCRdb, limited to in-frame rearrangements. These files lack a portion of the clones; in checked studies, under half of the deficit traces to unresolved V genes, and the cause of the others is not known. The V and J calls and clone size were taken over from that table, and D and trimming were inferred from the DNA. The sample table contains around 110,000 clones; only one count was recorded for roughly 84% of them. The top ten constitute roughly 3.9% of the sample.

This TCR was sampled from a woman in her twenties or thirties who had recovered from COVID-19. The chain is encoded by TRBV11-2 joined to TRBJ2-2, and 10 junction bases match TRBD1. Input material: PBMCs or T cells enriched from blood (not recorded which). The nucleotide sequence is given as TGTGCCAGCAGCTCAGGGGGTGGGACAGGGGCTCGATCTGGGGAGCTGTTTTTT. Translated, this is CASSSGGGTGARSGELFF.